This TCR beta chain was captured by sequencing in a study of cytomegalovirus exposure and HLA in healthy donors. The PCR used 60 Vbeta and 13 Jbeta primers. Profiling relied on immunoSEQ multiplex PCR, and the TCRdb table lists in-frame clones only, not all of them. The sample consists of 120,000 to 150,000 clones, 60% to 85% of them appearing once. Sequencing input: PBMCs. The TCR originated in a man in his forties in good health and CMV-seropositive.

This CDR3 reads CASSPEGNEQFF. CDR3 bases: TGTGCCAGCTCACCAGAGGGCAATGAGCAGTTCTTC. The gene calls are TRBV18 and TRBJ2-1; possibly TRBD2 for D (5 bases). The CDR3 loop spans 12 amino acids. The germline CDR1 and CDR2 sequences are KGHSH and LQKENI. Trimming pared 2 bases from V and 6 bases from J, leaving 5 bases between.